The text below deals with one T cell receptor (beta chain). Its antigen target is currently unknown. Qualities for individual bases were not recorded, and no much larger clone is one base off. The CDR3 regions of human TCRbeta chains were analyzed by immunosequencing. As for how the authors treated the data: TCRs in the repertoires were compared against a reference library of SARS-CoV-2-specific TCRs that had been generated with the MIRA antigen-specificity platform. Breadth meant the fraction of unique TCRs that were SARS-CoV-2-associated, whereas depth meant the fraction of total T cells that were SARS-CoV-2-associated. Using the MIRA data, each spike-specific TCR was assigned both to the spike region to which the TCR was reactive and to a CD4 or CD8 class. Log10-transformed breadth and depth values were compared by one-way ANOVA with Sidak's multiple comparisons tests. TCRdb mirrors the immuneACCESS table, restricted to in-frame sequences. Some clones are absent from its copies; in checked studies, under half trace to an unresolved V gene, and the reason for the others is unknown. V, J and clone size derive from that table, while D and trimming were established from the DNA sequence. This sample lists around 190,000 clones; 85% to 95% were detected once. Together, the top ten hold less than 1.5% of the sample.

The cysteine opens and the phenylalanine closes a CDR3 of 15 amino acids. Only CDR3 DNA remains: 45 bases, in frame from the first base. Sequences LNHNV (CDR1) and YYDKDF (CDR2) are obtained from the germline V gene (reference sequence). V gives up 3 bases and J gives up 2 bases, and the segment between their germline ends measures 13 bases. This record belongs to a study of T cell responses to AZD1222 COVID-19 vaccine (dated by TCRdb to 2020 to 2023). Regarding the research as a whole: AZD1222 recipients given second doses at about 4 weeks or at about 12 weeks were pooled, since spike-specific TCR depth and breadth were not found to differ between the two schedules. TCR sequencing covered some 240 trial participants: approximately 200 given two doses of AZD1222 and approximately 25 given two doses of MenACWY control vaccine. Trial participants were enrolled into age subgroups of 18-55, 56-69 and 70-plus years, which contained around 150, 29 and 61 TCR-sequenced participants, respectively. Paper-wide results and their limitations: After two AZD1222 doses, both the breadth and the depth of spike-specific TCRs were significantly higher than at day 0 and than in MenACWY recipients. The 56-69-year group was small, and its depth increase did not reach significance, likely because of low power. Nearly half of unique spike-specific TCRs reportedly recognized epitopes outside regions mutated in the B.1.351 and B.1.1.7 variants. Most participants were white British and females outnumbered males, and the authors suggested that clonal diversity may have been underestimated. Because no day 14 peak-response samples were available, repertoires were characterized only after the peak T cell response. Conclusions about previously exposed vaccinees were limited because only a handful of AZD1222 recipients were SARS-CoV-2 seropositive at baseline. Vaccine-associated CD4 TCRs spanned the whole spike protein, with dominant responses in regions 160-218 and 743-854.

What the time point label conveys for this sample: baseline before first vaccination. The vaccinee samples were drawn from two UK trials, COV001 and COV002, one of which was a single-blind randomized controlled phase 2/3 trial testing AZD1222 (ChAdOx1 nCoV-19) in healthy adults. Trial participant PBMC samples were collected at day 0 and day 28 after the second dose for TCRbeta chain sequencing. The TCR sequence derives from an adult in good health. This receptor chain uses TRBV15 and TRBJ2-5; the D segment cannot be called with confidence. The specimen was peripheral blood, collected on day 0 of AZD1222 vaccination. CDR3 protein: CATSSDATLQETQYF. The sequenced DNA: TGTGCCACCAGCAGCGACGCAACCCTACAAGAGACCCAGTACTTC.